This T cell receptor (beta chain) was sequenced during a study of control samples from healthy donors and cancer patients. TCRdb's copy holds only in-frame clones and misses some; the assay was immunoSEQ multiplex PCR. The sample has approximately 100,000 clones, 85% to 90% seen once. Source material: blood. The TCR comes from a man aged 30 to 45 in good health.

DNA for the CDR3: TGCGCCAGCAGCGCGGAACAGGGGAGCTCCTATAATTCACCCCTCCACTTT. Protein sequence: CASSAEQGSSYNSPLHF. The V call is TRBV5-1, the J call TRBJ1-6; 7 nucleotides align to TRBD1. V shed 4 bases and J 0 bases; nucleotides not matched to a gene: 7. The length of the CDR3 is 17 residues. Germline V CDR1 and CDR2: SGHRS, YFSETQ.